The rows below give T cell receptor beta chains drawn from one sample of a study of siplizumab effects on memory and regulatory T cells. The data were produced by immunoSEQ multiplex PCR, yet TCRdb's version contains in-frame clones alone and is incomplete. The sample holds nearly 85,000 clones, about 95% seen once. Sample: CD8+ T cells sorted from blood. Receptors were obtained from a human donor in good health. Both conserved end residues are part of each CDR3. D genes are given only for firm matches. Some rows mark clone size as missing; the rest say once, few, many or name a class of expanded clone.

clone_size | d_call | j_call | v_call | cdr3_aa | cdr3_nt
NA | TRBD2 | TRBJ2-3 | TRBV9 | CASSPTGGGRATDTQYF | TGTGCCAGCAGCCCCACGGGGGGCGGGAGGGCCACAGATACGCAGTATTTT
NA | NA | TRBJ2-7 | TRBV29-1 | CSVESRAYEQYF | TGCAGCGTTGAATCCAGAGCCTACGAGCAGTACTTC
NA | NA | TRBJ2-7 | TRBV5-8 | CASSFRVNPYEQYF | TGTGCCAGCAGCTTCAGGGTAAATCCCTACGAGCAGTACTTC
NA | TRBD2 | TRBJ2-1 | TRBV27 | CASSFSGRASYHPYNEQFF | TGTGCCAGCAGTTTTAGCGGGAGGGCCTCATACCATCCCTACAATGAGCAGTTCTTC
once | TRBD2 | TRBJ2-4 | TRBV5-5 | CASSLGSGTIQYF | TGTGCCAGCAGCTTGGGTAGCGGGACCATTCAGTACTTC
NA | TRBD2 | TRBJ2-7 | TRBV9 | CASSPGTSGYEQYF | TGTGCCAGCAGCCCCGGGACTAGCGGCTACGAGCAGTACTTC
NA | TRBD2 | TRBJ2-1 | TRBV19 | CASRRTSGINEQFF | TGTGCCAGTAGAAGGACTAGCGGTATCAATGAGCAGTTCTTC
NA | TRBD1 | TRBJ2-7 | TRBV19 | CASSIGTGNYEQYF | TGTGCCAGTAGTATTGGGACAGGGAACTACGAGCAGTACTTC
NA | TRBD2 | TRBJ2-2 | TRBV25-1 | CASLGEGRDGELFF | TGTGCCAGCCTAGGGGAGGGGCGCGACGGGGAGCTGTTTTTT
NA | TRBD2 | TRBJ2-2 | TRBV5-1 | CASSRVGTSGRSLSPGELFF | TGCGCCAGCAGCCGGGTGGGGACTAGCGGGAGGAGCCTTTCTCCCGGGGAGCTGTTTTTT
NA | NA | TRBJ2-1 | TRBV10-3 | CAISDPNKGEAYNEQFF | TGTGCCATCAGTGATCCAAACAAGGGGGAGGCCTACAATGAGCAGTTCTTC
NA | NA | TRBJ2-1 | TRBV9 | CASSAPPRSQGEEQFF | TGTGCCAGCAGCGCCCCCCCCAGGTCCCAGGGTGAGGAGCAGTTCTTC
NA | NA | TRBJ2-7 | TRBV5-1 | CASSPRGLDSLTSGEQYF | TGCGCCAGCAGCCCCCGGGGACTGGACAGCCTCACCTCTGGCGAGCAGTACTTC
NA | NA | TRBJ1-1 | TRBV27 | CASSPQGWANTEAFF | TGTGCCAGCAGCCCACAGGGTTGGGCGAACACTGAAGCTTTCTTT
NA | NA | TRBJ2-1 | TRBV21-1 | CARPGWAIGVYNEQFF | TGTGCCAGACCCGGTTGGGCTATTGGAGTATACAATGAGCAGTTCTTC
NA | NA | TRBJ2-7 | TRBV2 | CASSEAWEQGSGEQYF | TGTGCCAGCAGTGAAGCATGGGAACAGGGATCGGGCGAGCAGTACTTC
NA | NA | TRBJ2-3 | TRBV29-1 | CSVHRGRVPDTQYF | TGCAGCGTTCACCGGGGGCGCGTCCCAGATACGCAGTATTTT
NA | NA | TRBJ2-4 | TRBV19 | CASSIGSRAKNIQYF | TGTGCCAGTAGTATAGGGTCTAGAGCCAAAAACATTCAGTACTTC
NA | TRBD2 | TRBJ2-1 | TRBV11-3 | CASSSRTSSANEQFF | TGTGCCAGCAGCTCCAGGACTAGCTCGGCCAATGAGCAGTTCTTC
NA | TRBD2 | TRBJ2-5 | TRBV7-6 | CASSLIRRTSGTYGGQETQYF | TGTGCCAGCAGCTTAATTAGAAGGACTAGCGGGACCTATGGAGGCCAAGAGACCCAGTACTTC
NA | NA | TRBJ1-1 | TRBV6-5 | CASSYELGAWTEAFF | TGTGCCAGCAGTTACGAATTGGGGGCTTGGACTGAAGCTTTCTTT
NA | TRBD2 | TRBJ2-7 | TRBV29-1 | CSAHTGLAGEALSGEQYF | TGCAGCGCACACACGGGACTAGCGGGAGAGGCCCTCTCGGGGGAGCAGTACTTC
NA | NA | TRBJ1-1 | TRBV5-6 | CASSRGGNNRNTEAFF | TGTGCCAGCAGCCGGGGCGGTAATAACCGGAACACTGAAGCTTTCTTT
NA | NA | TRBJ2-7 | TRBV6-1 | CASSEVQTYEQYF | TGTGCCAGCAGTGAAGTTCAGACCTACGAGCAGTACTTC
NA | NA | TRBJ2-1 | TRBV21-1 | CASSKEVADEENEQFF | TGTGCCAGCAGCAAAGAGGTAGCGGATGAAGAAAATGAGCAGTTCTTC
NA | NA | TRBJ2-3 | TRBV14 | CASSLGGTQYF | TGTGCCAGCAGCCTAGGCGGTACGCAGTATTTT
few | NA | TRBJ2-1 | TRBV6-6 | CASSYNRDEQFF | TGTGCCAGCAGTTACAACAGGGATGAGCAGTTCTTC
NA | TRBD1 | TRBJ1-6 | TRBV2 | CASRGHPGQLNSPLHF | TGTGCCAGCAGGGGACATCCGGGACAGCTCAATTCACCCCTCCACTTT
NA | TRBD1 | TRBJ2-7 | TRBV27 | CASSLRGLYEQYF | TGTGCCAGCAGTCTCAGGGGGCTCTACGAGCAGTACTTC
NA | NA | TRBJ1-5 | TRBV19 | CASSVPLTHDSNQPQHF | TGTGCCAGTAGTGTCCCCCTCACACATGATAGCAATCAGCCCCAGCATTTT
NA | NA | TRBJ2-7 | TRBV27 | CASSWASSYEQYF | TGTGCCAGCAGTTGGGCTAGCTCCTACGAGCAGTACTTC
NA | NA | TRBJ1-5 | TRBV27 | CASSESNDSNQPQHF | TGTGCCAGCTCCGAATCCAATGATAGCAATCAGCCCCAGCATTTT
NA | TRBD2 | TRBJ2-1 | TRBV25-1 | CASSLWTSGSSDEQFF | TGTGCCAGCAGTCTATGGACTAGCGGGAGTTCCGATGAGCAGTTCTTC
NA | NA | TRBJ1-5 | TRBV2 | CASKGPPGQPQHF | TGTGCCAGCAAGGGCCCCCCCGGTCAGCCCCAGCATTTT
NA | NA | TRBJ2-7 | TRBV19 | CASRQGTSWGEQYF | TGTGCCAGTAGGCAAGGGACATCGTGGGGAGAGCAGTACTTC
NA | NA | TRBJ2-7 | TRBV7-9 | CASSLPSAYEQYF | TGTGCCAGCAGCTTACCTAGCGCCTACGAGCAGTACTTC
NA | NA | TRBJ2-2 | TRBV6-1 | CASTQAGLNTGELFF | TGTGCCAGCACCCAAGCCGGGCTAAACACCGGGGAGCTGTTTTTT